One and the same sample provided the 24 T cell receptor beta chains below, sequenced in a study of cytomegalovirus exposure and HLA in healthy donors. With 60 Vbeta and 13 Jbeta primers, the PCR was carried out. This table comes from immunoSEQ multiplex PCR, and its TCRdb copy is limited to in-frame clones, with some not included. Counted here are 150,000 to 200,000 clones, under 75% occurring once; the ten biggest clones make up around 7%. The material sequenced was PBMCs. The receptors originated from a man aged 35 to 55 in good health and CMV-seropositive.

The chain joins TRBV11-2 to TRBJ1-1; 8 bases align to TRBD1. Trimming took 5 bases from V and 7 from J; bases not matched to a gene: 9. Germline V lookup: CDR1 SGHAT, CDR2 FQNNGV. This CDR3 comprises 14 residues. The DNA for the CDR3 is TGTGCCAGCAGCATTAGGACAGGGAGGGATGAAGCTTTCTTT. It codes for CASSIRTGRDEAFF.

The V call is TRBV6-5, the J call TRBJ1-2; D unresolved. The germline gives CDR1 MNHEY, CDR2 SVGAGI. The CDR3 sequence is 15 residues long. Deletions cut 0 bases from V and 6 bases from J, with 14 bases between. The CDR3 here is CASSYSSGKFDGYTF. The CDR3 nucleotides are TGTGCCAGCAGTTACTCGTCCGGGAAATTCGATGGCTACACCTTC.

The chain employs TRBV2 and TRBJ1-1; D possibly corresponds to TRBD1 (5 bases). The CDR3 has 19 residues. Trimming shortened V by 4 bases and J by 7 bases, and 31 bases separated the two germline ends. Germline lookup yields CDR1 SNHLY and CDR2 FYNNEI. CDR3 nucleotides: TGTGCCAGCAGTGCCCCTTGGACCCCCAGGGAGGCGGTGGGGTTTGAAGCTTTCTTT. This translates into CASSAPWTPREAVGFEAFF. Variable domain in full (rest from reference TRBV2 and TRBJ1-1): EPEVTQTPSHQVTQMGQEVILRCVPISNHLYFYWYRQILGQKVEFLVSFYNNEISEKSEIFDDQFSVERPDGSNFTLKIRSTKLEDSAMYFCASSAPWTPREAVGFEAFFGQGTRLTVV.

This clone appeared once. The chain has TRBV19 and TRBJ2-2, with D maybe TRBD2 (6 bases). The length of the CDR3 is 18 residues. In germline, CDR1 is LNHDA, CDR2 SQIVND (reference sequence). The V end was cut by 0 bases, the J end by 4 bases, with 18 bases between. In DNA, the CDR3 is TGTGCCAGTAGTATAGACGAGGCGGGAACAGTGCCCACCGGGGAGCTGTTTTTT. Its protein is CASSIDEAGTVPTGELFF.

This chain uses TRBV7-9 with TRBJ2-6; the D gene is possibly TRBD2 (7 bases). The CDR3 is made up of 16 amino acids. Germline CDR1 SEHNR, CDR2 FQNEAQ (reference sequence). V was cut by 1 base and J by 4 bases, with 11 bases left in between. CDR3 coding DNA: TGTGCCAGCAGCTTAGGAGGGGGGGCCGGGGCCAACGTCCTGACTTTC. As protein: CASSLGGGAGANVLTF.

The DNA for the CDR3 is TGTGCCAGCAGTGAATATACTAGCGGGGCATACAATGAGCAGTTCTTC. Translating gives CASSEYTSGAYNEQFF. The chain carries TRBV25-1 and TRBJ2-1; TRBD2 aligns across 10 bases. After removal of 0 bases from V and 4 bases from J, the junction contained 3 bases not matched to a gene. CDR3 length: 16 amino acids. CDR1 MGHDK and CDR2 SYGVNS come from the germline V gene.

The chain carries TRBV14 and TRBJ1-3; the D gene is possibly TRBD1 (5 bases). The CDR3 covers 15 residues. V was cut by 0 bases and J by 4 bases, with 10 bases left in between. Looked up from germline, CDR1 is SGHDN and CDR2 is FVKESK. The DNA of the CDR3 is TGTGCCAGCAGCCAAGAACAGGTAGCCGGAAACACCATATATTTT. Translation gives CASSQEQVAGNTIYF.

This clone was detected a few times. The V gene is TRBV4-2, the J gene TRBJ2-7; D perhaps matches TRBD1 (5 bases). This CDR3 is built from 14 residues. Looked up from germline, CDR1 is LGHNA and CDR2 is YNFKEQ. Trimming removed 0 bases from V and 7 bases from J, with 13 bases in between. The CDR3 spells CASSQDRLPGEQYF. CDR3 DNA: TGTGCCAGCAGCCAAGACCGGCTCCCAGGGGAGCAGTACTTC.

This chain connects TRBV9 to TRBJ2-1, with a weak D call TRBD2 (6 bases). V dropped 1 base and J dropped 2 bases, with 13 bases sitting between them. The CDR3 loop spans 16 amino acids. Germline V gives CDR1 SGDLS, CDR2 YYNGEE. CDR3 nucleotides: TGTGCCAGCAGCGTAACACACGGGGGTGCCTACAATGAGCAGTTCTTC. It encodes CASSVTHGGAYNEQFF.

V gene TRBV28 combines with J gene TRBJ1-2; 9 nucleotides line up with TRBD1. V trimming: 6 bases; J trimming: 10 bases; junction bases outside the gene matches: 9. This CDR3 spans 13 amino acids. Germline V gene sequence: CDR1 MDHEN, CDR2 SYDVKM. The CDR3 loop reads CASSHSRDRDYTF. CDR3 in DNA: TGTGCCAGCAGCCATTCCCGGGACAGGGACTACACCTTC.

The CDR3, as DNA: TGTGCCAGCAGCCAATACCAGGGGGCACAGAGTCAGCCCCAGCATTTT. Its translation: CASSQYQGAQSQPQHF. The genes are TRBV7-8 and TRBJ1-5; 8 bases fit TRBD1. Germline lookup yields CDR1 SGHVS and CDR2 FQNEAQ. The CDR3 sequence is 16 residues long. V dropped 5 bases and J dropped 6; count of bases not matched to a gene: 12.

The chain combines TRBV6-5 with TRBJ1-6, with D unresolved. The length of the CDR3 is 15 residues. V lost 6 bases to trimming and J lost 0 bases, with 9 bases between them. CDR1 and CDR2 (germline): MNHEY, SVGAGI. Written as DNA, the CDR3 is TGTGCCAGCAGCTCGGGAAGCTCCTATAATTCACCCCTCCACTTT. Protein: CASSSGSSYNSPLHF.

CDR3 sequence: CASTPTSGGRNQPQHF. In DNA, the CDR3 is TGTGCCAGCACCCCAACATCAGGGGGGAGGAATCAGCCCCAGCATTTT. The chain links TRBV28 to TRBJ1-5; 7 positions agree with TRBD1. CDR1 MDHEN and CDR2 SYDVKM come from the germline V gene. Trimming at V came to 7 bases and at J to 4 bases, leaving 13 bases not matched to a gene. This CDR3 contains 16 residues.

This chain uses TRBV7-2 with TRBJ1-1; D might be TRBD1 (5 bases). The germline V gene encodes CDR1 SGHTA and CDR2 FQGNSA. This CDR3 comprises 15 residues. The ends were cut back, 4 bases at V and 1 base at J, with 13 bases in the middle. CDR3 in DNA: TGTGCCAGCAGCTCTTACAGGAGCTCGAACACTGAAGCTTTCTTT. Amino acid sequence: CASSSYRSSNTEAFF.

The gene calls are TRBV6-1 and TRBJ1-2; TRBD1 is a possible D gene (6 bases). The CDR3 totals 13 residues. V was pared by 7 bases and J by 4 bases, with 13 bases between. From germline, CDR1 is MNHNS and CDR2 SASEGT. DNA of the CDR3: TGTGCCAGCATGAGGCAGGGGATCTATGGCTACACCTTC. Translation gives CASMRQGIYGYTF.

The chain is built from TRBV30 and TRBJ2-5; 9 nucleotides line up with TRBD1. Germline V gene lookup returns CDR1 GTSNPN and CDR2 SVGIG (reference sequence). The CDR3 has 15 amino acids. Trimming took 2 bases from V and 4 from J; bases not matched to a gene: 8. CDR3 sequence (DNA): TGTGCCTGGAGTTCCTACGGGACAGGGTTAGAGACCCAGTACTTC. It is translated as CAWSSYGTGLETQYF.

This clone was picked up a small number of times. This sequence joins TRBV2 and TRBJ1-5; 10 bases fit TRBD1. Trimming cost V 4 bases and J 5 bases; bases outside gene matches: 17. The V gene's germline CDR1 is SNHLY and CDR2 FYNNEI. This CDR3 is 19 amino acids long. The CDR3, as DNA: TGTGCCAGCAGTGGTTTTCCTGCCCTAGACGGGACAGGGGATCAGCCCCAGCATTTT. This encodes CASSGFPALDGTGDQPQHF.

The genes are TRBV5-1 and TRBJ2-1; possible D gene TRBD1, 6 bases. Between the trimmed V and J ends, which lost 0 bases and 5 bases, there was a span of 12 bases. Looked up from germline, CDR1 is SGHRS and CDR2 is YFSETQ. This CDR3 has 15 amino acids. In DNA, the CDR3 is TGCGCCAGCAGCTTGGCCGGGAAGGGGGACAATGAGCAGTTCTTC. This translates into CASSLAGKGDNEQFF.

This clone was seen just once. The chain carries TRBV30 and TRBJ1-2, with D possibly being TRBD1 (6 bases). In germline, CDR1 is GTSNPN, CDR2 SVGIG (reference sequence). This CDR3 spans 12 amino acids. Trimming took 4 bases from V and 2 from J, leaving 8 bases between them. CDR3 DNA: TGTGCCTGGAACGACAGGAACTATGGCTACACCTTC. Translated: CAWNDRNYGYTF. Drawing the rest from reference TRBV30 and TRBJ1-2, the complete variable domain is SQTIHQWPATLVQPVGSPLSLECTVEGTSNPNLYWYRQAAGRGLQLLFYSVGIGQISSEVPQNLSASRPQDRQFILSSKKLLLSDSGFYLCAWNDRNYGYTFGSGTRLTVV.

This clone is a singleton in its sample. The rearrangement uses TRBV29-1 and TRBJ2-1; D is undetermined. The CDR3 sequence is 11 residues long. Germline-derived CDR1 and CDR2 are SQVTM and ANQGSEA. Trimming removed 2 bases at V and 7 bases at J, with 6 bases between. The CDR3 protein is CSVENGNEQFF. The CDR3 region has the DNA TGCAGCGTTGAAAACGGGAATGAGCAGTTCTTC.

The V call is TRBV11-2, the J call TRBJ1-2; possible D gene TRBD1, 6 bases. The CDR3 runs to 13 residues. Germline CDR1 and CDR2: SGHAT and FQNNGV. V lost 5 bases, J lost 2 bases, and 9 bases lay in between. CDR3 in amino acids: CASSPDRNYGYTF. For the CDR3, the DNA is TGTGCCAGCAGCCCTGACAGGAACTATGGCTACACCTTC.

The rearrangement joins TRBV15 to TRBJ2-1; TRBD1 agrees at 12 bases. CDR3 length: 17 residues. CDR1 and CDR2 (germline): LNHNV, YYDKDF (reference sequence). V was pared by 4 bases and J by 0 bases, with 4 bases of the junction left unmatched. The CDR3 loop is CATSTPGQGASYNEQFF. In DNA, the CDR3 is TGTGCCACCAGCACCCCGGGACAGGGGGCCTCCTACAATGAGCAGTTCTTC.

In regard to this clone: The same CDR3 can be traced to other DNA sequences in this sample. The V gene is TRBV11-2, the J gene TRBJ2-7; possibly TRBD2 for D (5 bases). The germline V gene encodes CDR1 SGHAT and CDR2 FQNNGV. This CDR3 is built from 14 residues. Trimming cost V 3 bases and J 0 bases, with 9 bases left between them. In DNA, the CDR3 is TGTGCCAGCAGCTTGAGGAGGAGCTCCTACGAGCAGTACTTC. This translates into CASSLRRSSYEQYF.

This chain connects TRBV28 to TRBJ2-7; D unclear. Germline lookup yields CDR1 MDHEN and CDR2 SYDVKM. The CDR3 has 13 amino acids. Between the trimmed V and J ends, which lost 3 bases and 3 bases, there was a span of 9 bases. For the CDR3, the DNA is TGTGCCAGCAGTTTTGTAGCCTACTACGAGCAGTACTTC. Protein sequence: CASSFVAYYEQYF.